The present T cell receptor (beta chain) was sequenced within a study of cytomegalovirus exposure and HLA in healthy donors. Trimming shortened V by 2 bases and J by 9 bases, and 8 bases separated the two germline ends. The CDR3 runs 11 residues. Germline V gene data show CDR1 as GTSNPN and CDR2 as SVGIG (reference sequence). Study-wide results and caveats: An ancestry cluster, one associated with Asian ancestry, reportedly showed fewer N-insertions than the roughly 670-donor mean in a later analysis. Among TCR beta chains, those listed as cytomegalovirus-associated numbered more than 150. Common viral pathogens were later found to be apparently linked to several of the most significant clusters.

Donors sampled were nominally healthy, though unrecorded immune exposures were likely. About this clone itself: Its antigen is currently unknown.

The PCR was carried out with 60 Vbeta primers and 13 Jbeta primers. The table came from immunoSEQ multiplex PCR; TCRdb's copy has only in-frame clones and leaves some out. The sample records 100,000 to 150,000 clones, more than 9% being singletons. This clonotype was sampled from a woman between 18 and 30 years old in good health and CMV-seropositive. This chain joins TRBV30 and TRBJ2-1; TRBD1 is a possible D gene (6 bases). The sample comprised PBMCs. CDR3 protein: CAWSLGGEQFF. The CDR3, as DNA: TGTGCCTGGAGTCTAGGGGGTGAGCAGTTCTTC.